These 24 T cell receptor beta chains were sequenced from one sample in a study of T cells in women clearing cervical HPV infection. Profiled with immunoSEQ multiplex PCR; TCRdb holds only in-frame clones, not every one. The sample's table shows tens of thousands of clones. Sequences were obtained from blood buffy coat. These receptors all come from a woman between 18 and 69 years old with a cervical HPV16 infection that either progressed to CIN3+ or cleared (not recorded which).

Worth noting for this clone: Read coverage stops 3 residues before the CDR3 terminus; the germline J gene supplies the remainder. V and J are TRBV7-9 and TRBJ2-2, with TRBD1 matching over 8 bases. The germline gives CDR1 SEHNR, CDR2 FQNEAQ (reference sequence). The length of the CDR3 is 14 residues. The covered CDR3 bases are TGTGCCAGCAGCTTTTCAGGGGGCGGTGAAAAG. Its translation is CASSFSGGGEK. The complete CDR3 protein is CASSFSGGGEKLFF.

Concerning this clone: The read stops 3 residues short of the end of the CDR3; the missing end is completed from the germline J gene. The chain has TRBV28 and TRBJ2-7; D is perhaps TRBD2 (6 bases). CDR3 length: 19 residues. Germline V gene lookup returns CDR1 MDHEN and CDR2 SYDVKM. V was shortened by 3 bases and J by 2 bases, with 26 bases between the two germline ends. The CDR3 loop is CASSFSALSRASAPYEQYF. The part of the CDR3 DNA that was read is TGTGCCAGCAGTTTCTCTGCCCTTTCCCGGGCTAGCGCCCCCTACGAG.

Notes on this clone: The sequence runs out 3 residues before the end of the CDR3; the remainder is reconstructed from the germline J gene. The chain has TRBV7-6 and TRBJ2-5; 7 positions agree with TRBD1. The V and J ends lost 2 bases and 5 bases, in that order; junction bases with no gene match: 8. Germline assignment: CDR1 SGHVS and CDR2 FNYEAQ. The CDR3 length is 15 residues. CDR3 loop: CASSLNQGERETQYF. CDR3 DNA (partial): TGTGCCAGCAGCTTAAATCAGGGGGAGAGGGAGACC.

Details on this clone: The CDR3 end is not reached by the read, which stops 3 residues before it; the germline J gene fills it in. The chain uses TRBV11-3 and TRBJ2-1, with 9 bases identical to TRBD1. CDR1 and CDR2 from the germline V gene are SGHNT and YENEEA. CDR3 length: 14 residues. V dropped 5 bases and J dropped 8; count of bases not matched to a gene: 7. Partial CDR3 DNA: TGTGCCAGCAGCCCCTGGGACAGGGACGATGAG. Translated: CASSPWDRDDE. The complete CDR3 reads CASSPWDRDDEQFF.

As to this clone: The missing CDR3 end, 3 residues past where the read stops, is filled in from the germline J gene. The same CDR3 is also encoded by other DNA sequences in this sample. This chain joins TRBV30 and TRBJ1-3, with D possibly matching TRBD1 (6 bases). CDR1 is GTSNPN, CDR2 SVGIG, per germline (reference sequence). The ends were cut back, 5 bases at V and 4 bases at J, with 6 bases in the middle. The CDR3 is made up of 11 amino acids. The CDR3 loop is CAWGTGNTIYF. The DNA read from the CDR3 is TGTGCCTGGGGGACAGGAAACACC.

Regarding this clone: Coverage ceases 3 residues before the CDR3 finishes, and the germline J gene fills in the end. The V call is TRBV20-1, the J call TRBJ1-4; possibly TRBD1 for D (5 bases). V lost 0 bases and J lost 7, with 6 bases in between. Germline CDR1 reads DFQATT; CDR2 reads SNEGSKA (reference sequence). This CDR3 contains 12 residues. The DNA read from the CDR3 is TGCAGTGCTAGAGATCAGGGTGAAAAA. This codes for CSARDQGEK. The full CDR3 reads CSARDQGEKLFF.

As for this clone: The missing CDR3 end, 3 residues past where the read stops, is filled in from the germline J gene. The chain joins TRBV29-1 to TRBJ1-1; TRBD1 might be the D (5 bases). The CDR3 contains 13 residues. Germline V gene data show CDR1 as SQVTM and CDR2 as ANQGSEA. V was clipped by 4 bases and J by 4 bases, with 13 bases between them. CDR3 DNA, as far as it was read: TGCAGCGTTGGGGGCCTACTATCCACTGAA. Encoded protein: CSVGGLLSTE. From start to end, the CDR3 is CSVGGLLSTEAFF.

With respect to this clone: The read ends 3 residues before the CDR3 terminus; that terminus is restored from the germline J gene. The chain uses TRBV19 and TRBJ2-1, with D tentatively TRBD2 (6 bases). Trimming cost V 3 bases and J 0 bases, with 12 bases left between them. The CDR3 is 16 residues long. Germline values: CDR1 LNHDA, CDR2 SQIVND (reference sequence). Partial CDR3 DNA: TGTGCCAGTAGTATTGTTCGGGGGAGCTCCTACAATGAG. This encodes CASSIVRGSSYNE. Given in full, the CDR3 is CASSIVRGSSYNEQFF.

In the case of this clone: One junction end does not reproduce the germline sequence, and a read error may be involved. The observed sequence ends 3 residues before the CDR3 terminus, with the missing tail filled in from the germline J gene. This chain connects TRBV4-2 to TRBJ2-2; 8 bases match TRBD1. Looked up from germline, CDR1 is LGHNA and CDR2 is YNFKEQ. The CDR3 runs 15 residues. CDR3 DNA, as far as it was read: TGCGCCAGCGGCCATAGACAGGGGTCGGCCGGGGAG. Translating it yields CASGHRQGSAGE. The entire CDR3 reads CASGHRQGSAGELFF.

On this clone: Coverage ceases 3 residues before the CDR3 finishes, and the germline J gene fills in the end. V and J are TRBV6-4 and TRBJ2-3; tentatively, D is TRBD1 (5 bases). Between the trimmed V and J ends, which lost 4 bases and 6 bases, there was a span of 11 bases. CDR1 is MRHNA, CDR2 SNTAGT, per germline. The CDR3 consists of 13 residues. The sequenced CDR3 bases are TGTGCCAGCAGTGCGGACCCAGGGGATACG. This gives the protein CASSADPGDT. The CDR3 as a whole reads CASSADPGDTQYF.

For this clone: The sequence runs out 3 residues before the end of the CDR3; the remainder is reconstructed from the germline J gene. The genes are TRBV19 and TRBJ2-1; TRBD2 might be the D (7 bases). V was pared by 2 bases and J by 7 bases, with 9 bases between. The CDR3 totals 13 residues. Germline values: CDR1 LNHDA, CDR2 SQIVND (reference sequence). The CDR3 spells CASSIRGANEQFF. The sequenced part of the CDR3 DNA is TGTGCCAGTAGTATACGGGGGGCGAATGAG. Complete variable domain (other parts from reference TRBV19 and TRBJ2-1): DGGITQSPKYLFRKEGQNVTLSCEQNLNHDAMYWYRQDPGQGLRLIYYSQIVNDFQKGDIAEGYSVSREKKESFPLTVTSAQKNPTAFYLCASSIRGANEQFFGPGTRLTVL.

Frequency places this clone as medium-sized. The DNA ends 3 residues before the CDR3 does, and the rest of the CDR3 is filled in from the germline J gene. The rearrangement joins TRBV6-2 or TRBV6-3 to TRBJ2-3; D is unclear. Germline V lookup: CDR1 MNHEY, CDR2 SVGEGT. V lost 0 bases and J lost 6, with 4 bases in between. The CDR3 runs to 12 residues. The CDR3 is CASSYSRDTQYF. The CDR3 DNA, read in part, is TGTGCCAGCAGTTACTCTCGTGATACG.

Notes on this clone: The read ends 3 residues before the CDR3 terminus; that terminus is restored from the germline J gene. The chain carries TRBV11-2 and TRBJ1-2; D is ambiguous. The germline V gene encodes CDR1 SGHAT and CDR2 FQNNGV. The CDR3 contains 15 residues. The CDR3 protein is CASSSGLAGTYEYTF. CDR3 bases read: TGTGCCAGCAGCTCAGGACTAGCGGGAACCTACGAG.

As concerns this clone: The CDR3 is cut off 3 residues early in the read; its end comes from the germline J gene. The gene calls are TRBV2 and TRBJ2-7; possibly TRBD1 for D (6 bases). Germline V CDR1 and CDR2: SNHLY, FYNNEI. This CDR3 has 15 amino acids. V gave up 1 base and J gave up 0 bases, with 10 bases separating them. The CDR3 sequence is CASSEEGDASYEQYF. The sequenced part of the CDR3 DNA is TGTGCCAGCAGTGAAGAGGGGGACGCCTCCTACGAG.

In regard to this clone: Sequencing ends 3 residues short of the CDR3 end; the germline J gene provides the rest. This rearrangement joins TRBV5-1 to TRBJ2-1, with no clear D. V was cut by 2 bases and J by 0 bases, with 6 bases left in between. The V gene's germline CDR1 is SGHRS and CDR2 YFSETQ. This CDR3 comprises 14 residues. CDR3 DNA, as far as it was read: TGCGCCAGCAGCTTAGCTAACTCCTACAATGAG. It is translated as CASSLANSYNE. The full-length CDR3 reads as CASSLANSYNEQFF. Variable domain in full (rest from reference TRBV5-1 and TRBJ2-1): KAGVTQTPRYLIKTRGQQVTLSCSPISGHRSVSWYQQTPGQGLQFLFEYFSETQRNKGNFPGRFSGRQFSNSRSEMNVSTLELGDSALYLCASSLANSYNEQFFGPGTRLTVL.

Turning to this clone: The read terminates 3 residues ahead of where the CDR3 ends, so the germline J gene completes it. V gene TRBV29-1 combines with J gene TRBJ1-4; D is possibly TRBD1 (5 bases). V was pared by 6 bases and J by 0 bases, with 14 bases between. CDR1 is SQVTM and CDR2 is ANQGSEA in the germline V gene. This CDR3 has 15 residues. CDR3 amino acids: CSVTTAFATNEKLFF. CDR3 DNA, as far as it was read: TGCAGCGTCACGACAGCATTTGCAACTAATGAAAAA.

Remarks on this clone: The sequenced fragment ends 3 residues before the CDR3 boundary, so the rest is inferred from the germline J gene. The chain combines TRBV19 with TRBJ1-1; D is possibly TRBD1 (6 bases). The CDR3 runs 14 residues. Looked up from germline, CDR1 is LNHDA and CDR2 is SQIVND (reference sequence). V was pared by 2 bases and J by 1 base, with 8 bases between. This chain's CDR3 is CASSITGPNTEAFF. The sequenced part of the CDR3 DNA is TGTGCCAGTAGTATAACAGGGCCGAACACTGAA. Supplemented by reference TRBV19 and TRBJ1-1, the full variable domain reads DGGITQSPKYLFRKEGQNVTLSCEQNLNHDAMYWYRQDPGQGLRLIYYSQIVNDFQKGDIAEGYSVSREKKESFPLTVTSAQKNPTAFYLCASSITGPNTEAFFGQGTRLTVV.

Remarks on this clone: Coverage ceases 3 residues before the CDR3 finishes, and the germline J gene fills in the end. The J gene is TRBJ2-7, the V gene TRBV7-2; D perhaps matches TRBD1 (6 bases). The CDR3 is made up of 15 amino acids. Deletions cut 4 bases from V and 2 bases from J, with 15 bases between. CDR1 SGHTA and CDR2 FQGNSA come from the germline V gene. The part of the CDR3 DNA that was read is TGTGCCAGCAGCTCCCAAGGGGGTACCGCCTACGAG. This sequence encodes CASSSQGGTAYE. The full CDR3 is CASSSQGGTAYEQYF.

Regarding this clone: The CDR3 extends 3 residues past the end of the read, so its final part is completed from the germline J gene. The rearrangement links TRBV30 to TRBJ2-7; 7 bases align to TRBD2. Germline CDR1 and CDR2: GTSNPN and SVGIG (reference sequence). This CDR3 has 17 amino acids. Trimming removed 0 bases from V and 3 bases from J; junction bases left unmatched: 14. The CDR3 loop reads CAWSVQFAGEALYEQYF. CDR3 bases read: TGTGCCTGGAGTGTACAATTTGCGGGGGAGGCTCTCTACGAG. Together with reference TRBV30 and TRBJ2-7, the CDR3 gives the full variable domain: SQTIHQWPATLVQPVGSPLSLECTVEGTSNPNLYWYRQAAGRGLQLLFYSVGIGQISSEVPQNLSASRPQDRQFILSSKKLLLSDSGFYLCAWSVQFAGEALYEQYFGPGTRLTVT.

In the case of this clone: The read stops 3 residues short of the end of the CDR3; the missing end is completed from the germline J gene. The V call is TRBV5-4, the J call TRBJ2-3, with TRBD1 matching over 7 bases. CDR3 length: 14 amino acids. CDR1 and CDR2 from the germline V gene are SGHNT and YYREEE (reference sequence). Trimming removed 1 base from V and 5 bases from J; junction bases left unmatched: 4. CDR3 amino acids: CASSLTGVGDTQYF. The part of the CDR3 DNA that was read is TGTGCCAGCAGCTTGACAGGGGTGGGAGATACG.

About this clone itself: From the germline J gene comes the end of the CDR3, since the read stops 3 residues before it. V is TRBV13 and J is TRBJ2-7; 10 bases are a match to TRBD2. The trim removed 3 bases at V and 6 bases at J, leaving 8 bases unmatched. The CDR3 length is 15 residues. Germline V gives CDR1 PRHDT, CDR2 FYEKMQ (reference sequence). The CDR3 region is CASSFSGGPLGEQYF. Partial CDR3 DNA: TGTGCCAGCAGCTTTAGCGGGGGGCCACTCGGCGAG.

To note about this clone: Read coverage stops 3 residues before the CDR3 terminus; the germline J gene supplies the remainder. The chain recombines TRBV5-1 with TRBJ2-1; 9 bases are shared with TRBD1. Germline V gene lookup returns CDR1 SGHRS and CDR2 YFSETQ. Trimming cost V 3 bases and J 0 bases; bases outside gene matches: 7. The CDR3 is 17 residues long. CDR3 amino acids: CASSWGTGPSSYNEQFF. The CDR3 DNA, read in part, is TGCGCCAGCAGCTGGGGGACAGGGCCTAGCTCCTACAATGAG. Full variable domain (outside the CDR3, taken from reference TRBV5-1 and TRBJ2-1): KAGVTQTPRYLIKTRGQQVTLSCSPISGHRSVSWYQQTPGQGLQFLFEYFSETQRNKGNFPGRFSGRQFSNSRSEMNVSTLELGDSALYLCASSWGTGPSSYNEQFFGPGTRLTVL.

As regards this clone: The read stops 3 residues short of the end of the CDR3; the missing end is completed from the germline J gene. V and J are TRBV7-2 and TRBJ2-2; 11 bases are shared with TRBD2. Germline CDR1 reads SGHTA; CDR2 reads FQGNSA. The CDR3 length is 13 residues. Incomplete CDR3 DNA: TGTGCCAGCAGCCCACCTACTAGCGGGAGG. As protein: CASSPPTSGR. The complete CDR3 sequence is CASSPPTSGRLFF. The whole variable domain, remainder taken from reference TRBV7-2 and TRBJ2-2, is GAGVSQSPSNKVTEKGKDVELRCDPISGHTALYWYRQSLGQGLEFLIYFQGNSAPDKSGLPSDRFSAERTGGSVSTLTIQRTQQEDSAVYLCASSPPTSGRLFFGEGSRLTVL.

Concerning this clone itself: The read terminates 3 residues before the CDR3 end, so the remaining end is supplied by the germline J gene. The chain carries TRBV20-1 and TRBJ2-4; D is perhaps TRBD1 or TRBD2 (6 bases each). Germline V gene lookup returns CDR1 DFQATT and CDR2 SNEGSKA (reference sequence). The CDR3 contains 12 residues. The DNA read from the CDR3 is TGCAGTGCCGCGGGACAACGGTATGGT. This codes for CSAAGQRYG. The whole CDR3 is CSAAGQRYGQYF.